This TCR beta chain was profiled in a study of blood T cells in healthy people across ages. A second about 7 to 12 cycle PCR used barcoded and J-beta primers. One entry per CDR3 protein, called by TCRdb with MiXCR from the 5' RACE reads. Of roughly 560,000 distinct CDR3 sequences in the sample, 24% were seen once. The CDR3 is 15 amino acids. V dropped 5 bases and J dropped 8; count of bases not matched to a gene: 10. Looked up from germline, CDR1 is SGHVS and CDR2 is FQNEAQ. The same data also went into a second study, on T cells of mothers and their children.

The chain uses TRBV7-8 and TRBJ1-4, with 8 bases aligning to TRBD1. The receptor was derived from a boy between 10 and 17 years old in good health. The material sequenced was blood. For the CDR3, the DNA is TGTGCCAGCAGCCCCCGGACAGGGTCGAGAGAAAAACTGTTTTTT. The encoded protein is CASSPRTGSREKLFF.